The 14 T cell receptor beta chains below all came from one sample that was sequenced in a study of shared clonotypes between healthy human individuals. Selected positively for CCR7 and CD45RO-negative, naive CD8 cells excluded terminally differentiated effector memory CD45RA+ cells. Profiling relied on immunoSEQ multiplex PCR, and the TCRdb table lists in-frame clones only, not all of them. The data show 2 million or so clones, with about 95% seen just once and 1.1% held by the top ten. Sequencing input: naive CD8+ T cells sorted from blood. These receptors were obtained from a man between 18 and 29 years old in good health.

This clone was observed a few times. The chain carries TRBV6-1 and TRBJ1-5, with D unresolved. Germline CDR1 is MNHNS and CDR2 is SASEGT. CDR3 size: 9 residues. V lost 8 bases to trimming and J lost 15 bases, with 11 bases between them. The CDR3 DNA follows: TGTGCCAGCGGAGCTATGCCGCATTTT. This translates into CASGAMPHF.

This chain joins TRBV5-1 and TRBJ2-5, with a possible D match to TRBD2 (5 bases). This CDR3 is 15 amino acids long. The germline V gene has CDR1 SGHRS and CDR2 YFSETQ. Trimming pared 4 bases from V and 3 bases from J, leaving 16 bases between. CDR3 in amino acids: CASSAAGGYEETQYF. The CDR3 coding sequence is TGCGCCAGCAGCGCCGCGGGCGGCTACGAAGAGACCCAGTACTTC. Complete variable domain (other parts from reference TRBV5-1 and TRBJ2-5): KAGVTQTPRYLIKTRGQQVTLSCSPISGHRSVSWYQQTPGQGLQFLFEYFSETQRNKGNFPGRFSGRQFSNSRSEMNVSTLELGDSALYLCASSAAGGYEETQYFGPGTRLLVL.

The rearrangement joins TRBV5-4 to TRBJ2-7; 8 nucleotides line up with TRBD2. The CDR3 is 15 amino acids. V lost 0 bases and J lost 2; bases outside the gene matches: 4. Germline V gene sequence: CDR1 SGHNT, CDR2 YYREEE (reference sequence). In DNA, the CDR3 is TGTGCCAGCAGCTTGGAACTAGCGGACGCCTACGAGCAGTACTTC. Its protein is CASSLELADAYEQYF.

This rearrangement joins TRBV5-1 to TRBJ1-2, with 7 bases aligning to TRBD1. After removal of 4 bases from V and 4 bases from J, the junction contained 7 bases not matched to a gene. Germline assignment: CDR1 SGHRS and CDR2 YFSETQ. The CDR3 sequence is 14 residues long. The CDR3 spells CASSAPGTAYGYTF. As DNA, the CDR3 is TGCGCCAGCAGCGCTCCCGGGACAGCCTATGGCTACACCTTC.

This clone came up once. The V and J genes are TRBV7-9 and TRBJ1-6; D remains ambiguous. CDR1 and CDR2 (germline): SEHNR, FQNEAQ (reference sequence). The CDR3 consists of 18 residues. Trimming cost V 6 bases and J 0 bases, with 18 bases left between them. DNA for the CDR3: TGTGCCAGCAGTCTCAGGACGGATGCCAGCTCCTATAATTCACCCCTCCACTTT. Translation gives CASSLRTDASSYNSPLHF. Looking up the rest from reference TRBV7-9 and TRBJ1-6 gives the full variable domain: DTGVSQNPRHKITKRGQNVTFRCDPISEHNRLYWYRQTLGQGPEFLTYFQNEAQLEKSRLLSDRFSAERPKGSFSTLEIQRTEQGDSAMYLCASSLRTDASSYNSPLHFGNGTRLTVT.

The gene calls are TRBV7-9 and TRBJ1-2; no clear D gene. Trimming cost V 1 base and J 0 bases, with 12 bases left between them. The CDR3 covers 16 residues. The germline CDR1 and CDR2 sequences are SEHNR and FQNEAQ (reference sequence). CDR3 nucleotide sequence: TGTGCCAGCAGCTTAGGAAACTCCCCCGCTAACTATGGCTACACCTTC. As protein: CASSLGNSPANYGYTF.

This rearrangement joins TRBV7-3 to TRBJ2-5; D gene ambiguous. From germline, CDR1 is SGHTA and CDR2 FQGTGA. V was pared by 2 bases and J by 6 bases, with 16 bases between. The CDR3 has 15 amino acids. The CDR3 loop is CASSLPSKGLKTQYF. DNA for the CDR3: TGTGCCAGCAGCTTACCCAGTAAAGGCCTGAAGACCCAGTACTTC.

Worth noting for this clone: At the DNA level, this CDR3 is encoded by other sequences in the same sample as well. The chain links TRBV6-5 to TRBJ1-6; D call uncertain. Trimming took off 0 bases at V and 8 bases at J, with 5 bases between the two ends. Germline CDR1 and CDR2: MNHEY and SVGAGI. The CDR3 is 13 residues long. CDR3 amino acids: CASSYSWDSPLHF. The CDR3 bases are TGTGCCAGCAGTTACTCATGGGATTCACCCCTCCACTTT.

V usage is TRBV27 and J usage is TRBJ2-7; 9 positions match TRBD1. Germline CDR1 MNHEY, CDR2 SMNVEV (reference sequence). Trimming removed 2 bases from V and 6 bases from J; junction bases left unmatched: 5. The CDR3 is made up of 14 amino acids. The CDR3 nucleotides are TGTGCCAGCAGTTTAAAACAGGGGGCAATCGAGCAGTACTTC. It translates to CASSLKQGAIEQYF.

This rearrangement joins TRBV9 to TRBJ2-3, with D maybe TRBD2 (6 bases). Trimming left V 0 bases short and J 1 base short, with 15 bases between. Germline CDR1 and CDR2: SGDLS and YYNGEE. CDR3 length: 17 amino acids. The chain's CDR3 is CASSVEPTSSRTDTQYF. The DNA of the CDR3 is TGTGCCAGCAGCGTAGAGCCGACTAGTTCTCGCACAGATACGCAGTATTTT.

The chain links TRBV4-1 to TRBJ1-4, with D unclear. Trimming took off 6 bases at V and 8 bases at J, with 25 bases between the two ends. Per the germline V gene, CDR1 is MGHRA and CDR2 is YSYEKL. The CDR3 runs to 17 residues. The DNA of the CDR3 is TGCGCCAGCAGGCCCATGGTTGCTGTACCCCGTCCCGAAAAACTGTTTTTT. Translating it yields CASRPMVAVPRPEKLFF.

The rearrangement links TRBV27 to TRBJ2-7; 9 bases are a match to TRBD1. CDR1 and CDR2 (germline): MNHEY, SMNVEV (reference sequence). The CDR3 is made up of 15 amino acids. V lost 6 bases and J lost 3; bases outside the gene matches: 9. The CDR3 DNA follows: TGTGCCAGCAGCCCTAGGACAGGGGCGCTCTACGAGCAGTACTTC. Its protein product is CASSPRTGALYEQYF.

The chain combines TRBV25-1 with TRBJ2-2; 9 bases map to TRBD2. CDR1 is MGHDK, CDR2 SYGVNS, per germline. This CDR3 contains 15 residues. Unmatched junction bases numbered 6, after V lost 3 bases and J lost 7 bases. CDR3 amino acids: CASSDRSGRHGELFF. CDR3 DNA sequence: TGTGCCAGCAGTGATCGCAGCGGGAGGCACGGGGAGCTGTTTTTT.

The genes are TRBV6-1 and TRBJ1-5; no firm D call. The CDR3 spans 17 residues. Per germline, CDR1 MNHNS and CDR2 SASEGT. V lost 1 base and J lost 1, with 14 bases in between. CDR3 DNA: TGTGCCAGCAGTGAAGGGGTCTCACGAAGCAGCAATCAGCCCCAGCATTTT. This sequence encodes CASSEGVSRSSNQPQHF.